Here is one TCR beta chain with its context. Its antigen is unidentified. This specimen belongs to a study of blood T cells in healthy people across ages. Study-wide points: Diversity was higher, and naive CD4+ cells more numerous, in long-lived donors than in aged donors.

Germline loops: CDR1 SEHNR, CDR2 FQNEAQ (reference sequence). V shed 2 bases, J shed 6 bases, and the junction held 7 bases outside the gene matches. The CDR3 has 15 amino acids. Using a J-beta primer mix together with a sample-barcoded 5' primer, a second PCR was run for roughly 6 to 11 cycles. TCRdb recomputed calls from the 5' RACE reads with MiXCR, one row per CDR3 protein. This sample has some 700,000 distinct CDR3 sequences, with 43% found just once. Caucasian, healthy and from Russia, the donors were aged between about 6 and 100. The chain is built from TRBV7-9 and TRBJ2-4, with TRBD2 matching 7 bases. The sequenced material came from blood. The sequence came from a woman in her sixties in good health. The CDR3 coding sequence is TGTGCCAGCAGCTTATTAGGAGGGAGGGGAAACATTCAGTACTTC. This gives the protein CASSLLGGRGNIQYF.